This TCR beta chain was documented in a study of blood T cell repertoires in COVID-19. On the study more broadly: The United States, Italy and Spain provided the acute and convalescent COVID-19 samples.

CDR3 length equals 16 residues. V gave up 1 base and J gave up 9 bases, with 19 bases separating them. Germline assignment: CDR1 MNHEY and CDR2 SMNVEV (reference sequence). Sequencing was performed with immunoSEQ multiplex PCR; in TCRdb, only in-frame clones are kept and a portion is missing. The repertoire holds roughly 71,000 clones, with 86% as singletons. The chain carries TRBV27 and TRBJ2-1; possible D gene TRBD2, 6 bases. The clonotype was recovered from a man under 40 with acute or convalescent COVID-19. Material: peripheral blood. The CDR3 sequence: CASSLYPPGGTGEQFF. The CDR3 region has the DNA TGTGCCAGCAGTTTATATCCCCCCGGGGGTACCGGTGAGCAGTTCTTC.